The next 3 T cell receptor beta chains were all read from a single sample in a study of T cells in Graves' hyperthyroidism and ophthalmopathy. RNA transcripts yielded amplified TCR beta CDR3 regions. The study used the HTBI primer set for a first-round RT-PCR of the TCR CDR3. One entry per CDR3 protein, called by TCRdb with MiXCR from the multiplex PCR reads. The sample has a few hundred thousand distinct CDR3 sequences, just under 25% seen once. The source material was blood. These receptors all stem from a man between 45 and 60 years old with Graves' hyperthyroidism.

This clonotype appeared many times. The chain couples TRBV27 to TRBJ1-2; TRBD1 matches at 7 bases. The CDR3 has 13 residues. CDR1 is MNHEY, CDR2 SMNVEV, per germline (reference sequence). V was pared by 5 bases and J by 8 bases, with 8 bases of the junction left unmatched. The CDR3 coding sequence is TGTGCCAGCAGTCCAGGGACAGTTAGGGGCTACACCTTC. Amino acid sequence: CASSPGTVRGYTF.

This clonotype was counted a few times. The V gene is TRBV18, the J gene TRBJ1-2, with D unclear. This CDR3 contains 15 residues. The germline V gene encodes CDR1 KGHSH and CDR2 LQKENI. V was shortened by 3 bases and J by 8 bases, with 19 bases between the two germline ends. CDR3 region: CASSPPGSPLWGYTF. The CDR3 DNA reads TGTGCCAGCTCACCCCCCGGCAGTCCTCTATGGGGCTACACCTTC.

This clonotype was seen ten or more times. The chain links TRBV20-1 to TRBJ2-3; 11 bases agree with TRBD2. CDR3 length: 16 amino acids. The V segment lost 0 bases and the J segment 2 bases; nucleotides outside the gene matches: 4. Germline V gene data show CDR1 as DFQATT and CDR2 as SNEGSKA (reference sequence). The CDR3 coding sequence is TGCAGTGCTAGAGAAAGACTAGCGGGGAACACAGATACGCAGTATTTT. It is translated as CSARERLAGNTDTQYF.